Below, 20 T cell receptor beta chains from the same sample are listed, as sequenced in a study of cytomegalovirus exposure and HLA in healthy donors (TCRdb year 2017). Library preparation employed the immunoSEQ multiplex PCR assay. For the multiplex PCR, a mixture combining 60 forward primers for TCR Vbeta segments and 13 reverse primers for TCR Jbeta segments was used. What TCRdb holds here is the immuneACCESS table cut down to in-frame rearrangements. Part of the clones is not present; checked against another copy, under half of the missing clones reflect an unresolved V gene, and the others are unexplained. In this sample's table one finds 200,000 or so clones. Jointly, the top ten make up roughly 0.74% of the sample. Sequencing was done on a sample of PBMCs. Receptors were obtained from a boy younger than 18 in good health and CMV-seronegative.

The chain has TRBV7-8 and TRBJ1-2; 8 bases are shared with TRBD1. V was pared by 4 bases and J by 4 bases, with 5 bases of the junction left unmatched. CDR1 SGHVS and CDR2 FQNEAQ come from the germline V gene. This CDR3 region has 14 residues. CDR3 residues: CASSSRTGSYGYTF. The DNA of the CDR3 is TGTGCCAGCAGCTCCCGGACAGGGAGCTATGGCTACACCTTC.

The chain links TRBV10-1 to TRBJ2-3; D is unresolved. Trimming left V 0 bases short and J 10 bases short, with 11 bases between. Germline values: CDR1 WNHNN, CDR2 SYGVQD (reference sequence). The CDR3 has 13 amino acids. The CDR3 sequence is CASSESGAPPQYF. In DNA, the CDR3 is TGCGCCAGCAGTGAGTCCGGAGCCCCTCCGCAGTATTTT.

This rearrangement joins TRBV5-4 to TRBJ2-5; D is undetermined. Per germline, CDR1 SGHNT and CDR2 YYREEE (reference sequence). The CDR3 contains 11 residues. V was trimmed by 4 bases and J by 5 bases, leaving 6 bases between them. The CDR3 loop reads CASSLEETQYF. The CDR3 nucleotides read TGTGCCAGCAGCCTAGAGGAGACCCAGTACTTC. Together with reference TRBV5-4 and TRBJ2-5, the CDR3 gives the full variable domain: ETGVTQSPTHLIKTRGQQVTLRCSSQSGHNTVSWYQQALGQGPQFIFQYYREEENGRGNFPPRFSGLQFPNYSSELNVNALELDDSALYLCASSLEETQYFGPGTRLLVL.

The chain uses TRBV4-1 and TRBJ1-5, with a tentative D call TRBD1 (5 bases). The germline V and J ends were trimmed by 4 bases and 3 bases, with 13 bases remaining between them. The germline CDR1 and CDR2 sequences are MGHRA and YSYEKL. This CDR3 contains 15 residues. CDR3 DNA sequence: TGCGCCAGCAGCCGAATACAGGAGATCAATCAGCCCCAGCATTTT. Its protein is CASSRIQEINQPQHF.

The chain is built from TRBV4-1 and TRBJ1-6; 7 nucleotides line up with TRBD1. The length of the CDR3 is 14 residues. V shed 1 base, J shed 7 bases, and the junction held 1 base outside the gene matches. From germline, CDR1 is MGHRA and CDR2 YSYEKL. CDR3 loop: CASSQVGQNSPLHF. As DNA, the CDR3 is TGCGCCAGCAGCCAAGTGGGACAGAATTCACCCCTCCACTTT.

The rearrangement joins TRBV4-2 to TRBJ1-2; unclear D gene. Germline CDR1 reads LGHNA; CDR2 reads YNFKEQ. Deletions cut 2 bases from V and 8 bases from J, with 12 bases between. CDR3 size: 13 residues. The CDR3 is CASSQHNSGGYTF. The DNA for the CDR3 is TGTGCCAGCAGCCAACACAACTCGGGGGGCTACACCTTC.

The J gene is TRBJ2-7, the V gene TRBV5-1; 8 bases fit TRBD1. The trim removed 8 bases at V and 2 bases at J, leaving 6 bases unmatched. Germline V gene lookup returns CDR1 SGHRS and CDR2 YFSETQ. The CDR3 sequence is 13 residues long. The CDR3 region has the DNA TGCGCCAGTCGCCTGGACAGGGCCTACGAGCAGTACTTC. As protein: CASRLDRAYEQYF.

This rearrangement joins TRBV25-1 to TRBJ2-5; D is uncertain. The length of the CDR3 is 14 residues. Germline CDR1 reads MGHDK; CDR2 reads SYGVNS. Trimming shortened V by 1 base and J by 4 bases, and 10 bases separated the two germline ends. The CDR3 sequence is CASSELRNRETQYF. The CDR3, as DNA: TGTGCCAGCAGTGAATTGCGGAATCGAGAGACCCAGTACTTC. Complete variable domain (other parts from reference TRBV25-1 and TRBJ2-5): EADIYQTPRYLVIGTGKKITLECSQTMGHDKMYWYQQDPGMELHLIHYSYGVNSTEKGDLSSESTVSRIRTEHFPLTLESARPSHTSQYLCASSELRNRETQYFGPGTRLLVL.

CDR3 protein: CASSEASSSYEQYF. CDR3 DNA sequence: TGTGCCAGCAGTGAAGCTTCCAGCTCCTACGAGCAGTACTTC. V is TRBV6-1 and J is TRBJ2-7; D remains unclear. Trimming stripped 0 bases from V and 0 bases from J, with 6 bases between. The CDR3 spans 14 residues. Germline values: CDR1 MNHNS, CDR2 SASEGT.

The V and J genes are TRBV9 and TRBJ1-5; TRBD1 aligns across 9 bases. CDR3 length: 14 residues. Germline loops: CDR1 SGDLS, CDR2 YYNGEE. Trimming removed 4 bases from V and 7 bases from J; junction bases left unmatched: 6. The CDR3: CASSHTGGGQPQHF. In nucleotides, the CDR3 is TGTGCCAGCAGCCATACAGGGGGCGGCCAGCCCCAGCATTTT.

The chain couples TRBV5-1 to TRBJ1-2; D remains unclear. The germline CDR1 and CDR2 sequences are SGHRS and YFSETQ. V was cut by 5 bases and J by 4 bases, with 15 bases left in between. CDR3 size: 14 residues. The CDR3 region has the DNA TGCGCCAGCAGAGAAGGAGGGCCTGGCTATGGCTACACCTTC. Its translation: CASREGGPGYGYTF.

V and J are TRBV5-6 and TRBJ2-7; D not resolved. V lost 6 bases and J lost 5, with 9 bases in between. This CDR3 is 11 amino acids long. Germline values: CDR1 SGHDT, CDR2 YYEEEE. Here the CDR3 reads CASTYNNEQYF. DNA for the CDR3: TGTGCCAGCACGTATAACAACGAGCAGTACTTC.

The gene calls are TRBV5-4 and TRBJ1-2; D not certain. V gave up 4 bases and J gave up 8 bases, with 18 bases separating them. The V gene's germline CDR1 is SGHNT and CDR2 YYREEE (reference sequence). The CDR3 spans 14 residues. In DNA form, the CDR3 reads TGTGCCAGCAGCCCCCGACATTATGATCGCGGCTACACCTTC. Encoded protein: CASSPRHYDRGYTF.

The J gene is TRBJ1-4, the V gene TRBV28, with D tentatively TRBD1 (5 bases). Trimming shortened V by 1 base and J by 5 bases, and 17 bases separated the two germline ends. Germline loops: CDR1 MDHEN, CDR2 SYDVKM. The CDR3 spans 17 residues. The CDR3 loop is CASSLFVWGRQNEKLFF. CDR3 sequence (DNA): TGTGCCAGCAGTTTATTTGTTTGGGGCAGGCAAAATGAAAAACTGTTTTTT.

The chain combines TRBV29-1 with TRBJ1-2; a possible D gene is TRBD1 (5 bases). The CDR3 totals 11 residues. Trimming cost V 4 bases and J 8 bases, with 11 bases left between them. In germline, CDR1 is SQVTM, CDR2 ANQGSEA. The CDR3 DNA is TGCAGCGTTGTGTGGGGCGGCGGCTACACCTTC. Protein product: CSVVWGGGYTF.

The rearrangement joins TRBV4-1 to TRBJ2-7; possibly TRBD1 for D (6 bases). Germline assignment: CDR1 MGHRA and CDR2 YSYEKL. The germline V and J ends were trimmed by 2 bases and 6 bases, with 11 bases remaining between them. This CDR3 has 13 residues. In DNA form, the CDR3 reads TGCGCCAGCAGCCAAATAGGCAGGGGCGAGCAGTACTTC. It codes for CASSQIGRGEQYF.

The V and J genes are TRBV6-5 and TRBJ1-1, with a weak D call TRBD1 (5 bases). Germline-derived CDR1 and CDR2 are MNHEY and SVGAGI. Trimming left V 2 bases short and J 4 bases short, with 14 bases between. The CDR3 loop spans 15 amino acids. CDR3 region: CASSYSGARATEAFF. In DNA form, the CDR3 reads TGTGCCAGCAGTTACAGCGGGGCCCGGGCCACTGAAGCTTTCTTT.

The V gene is TRBV19, the J gene TRBJ2-7; 8 positions match TRBD1. There are 14 residues in the CDR3. Germline CDR1 LNHDA, CDR2 SQIVND (reference sequence). V trimming: 5 bases; J trimming: 1 base; junction bases outside the gene matches: 4. CDR3 region: CASSSGTGSYEQYF. CDR3 coding DNA: TGTGCCAGTAGTTCCGGGACAGGTTCCTACGAGCAGTACTTC.

CDR3 region: CASTLQGAEFYF. In nucleotides, the CDR3 is TGTGCCAGCACCCTACAGGGGGCGGAGTTCTACTTC. The chain joins TRBV11-2 to TRBJ2-7, with 9 bases that match TRBD1. From germline, CDR1 is SGHAT and CDR2 FQNNGV. The trim removed 7 bases at V and 13 bases at J, leaving 11 bases unmatched. The CDR3 length is 12 residues. Supplemented by reference TRBV11-2 and TRBJ2-7, the full variable domain reads EAGVAQSPRYKIIEKRQSVAFWCNPISGHATLYWYQQILGQGPKLLIQFQNNGVVDDSQLPKDRFSAERLKGVDSTLKIQPAKLEDSAVYLCASTLQGAEFYFGPGTRLTVT.

The chain is built from TRBV5-1 and TRBJ1-2; TRBD1 might be the D (5 bases). The CDR3 totals 14 residues. The germline gives CDR1 SGHRS, CDR2 YFSETQ. Trimming removed 4 bases from V and 10 bases from J, with 20 bases in between. The CDR3 sequence is CASSLLGGLNPYTF. The CDR3 DNA reads TGCGCCAGCAGCCTCCTGGGGGGGTTGAACCCCTACACCTTC.